These 20 T cell receptor beta chains share one sample of origin, sequenced in a study of T-cell reconstitution after alpha-beta-depleted transplantation in children (dated by TCRdb to between 2015 and 2016). The receptor library was made with PCR. Sequencing took place on an Illumina HiSeq 2500. To normalize quantification of the TCRbeta repertoire, the TCR libraries were built with molecular barcoding that relied on unique molecular identifiers. TCRdb trimmed public reads at Q25 via fastp, called clones via MiXCR and kept in-frame beta chains. Each entry merges the rows of one CDR3 protein and shows their most common DNA and genes. Counted in this sample were approximately 250,000 distinct CDR3 sequences; 7.5% to 10% of them appeared once. Around 5.1% of the sample rests with the top ten. Sequences were derived from PBMCs from the stem cell graft donor, sampled from the stem cell graft. The source of these receptors is a human donor who donated a stem cell graft to a child with SCID.

This clonotype occurred many times. One base away lies a much larger clone, so this may be a sequencing read error. The chain combines TRBV2 with TRBJ2-6; D gene unclear. V was clipped by 3 bases and J by 0 bases, with 3 bases between them. CDR3 length: 14 amino acids. CDR1 and CDR2 (germline): SNHLY, FYNNEI. The DNA for the CDR3 is TGTGCCAGCAGTGAGAGCTCTGGGGCCAACGTCCTGACTTTC. Protein: CASSESSGANVLTF.

This clonotype has ten or more counts. The CDR3 DNA reads as TGTGCCAGCAGCGTATTTAGCGGGGGGACCTACAATGAGCAGTTCTTC. Its protein product is CASSVFSGGTYNEQFF. The rearrangement links TRBV9 to TRBJ2-1; 10 bases line up with TRBD2. The CDR3 consists of 16 residues. The junction had 3 bases not matched to a gene; V was cut back by 1 base and J by 2 bases. Germline V gene sequence: CDR1 SGDLS, CDR2 YYNGEE.

Many counts were recorded for this clonotype. The CDR3 spells CATGALDGTEQYF. CDR3 nucleotides: TGTGCCACCGGTGCCCTCGACGGAACCGAGCAGTACTTC. V usage is TRBV15 and J usage is TRBJ2-7; D gene unclear. V was pared by 8 bases and J by 6 bases, with 17 bases between. The germline V gene has CDR1 LNHNV and CDR2 YYDKDF (reference sequence). The CDR3 is made up of 13 amino acids. Looking up the rest from reference TRBV15 and TRBJ2-7 gives the full variable domain: DAMVIQNPRYQVTQFGKPVTLSCSQTLNHNVMYWYQQKSSQAPKLLFHYYDKDFNNEADTPDNFQSRRPNTSFCFLDIRSPGLGDTAMYLCATGALDGTEQYFGPGTRLTVT.

In its sample, this clonotype was seen many times. The genes are TRBV20-1 and TRBJ1-1; 7 nucleotides match TRBD1. This CDR3 comprises 12 residues. J lost 4 bases, V lost 5 bases, and 4 bases had no gene match. Germline CDR1 reads DFQATT; CDR2 reads SNEGSKA (reference sequence). The CDR3 loop reads CSAPGQTTEAFF. CDR3 DNA sequence: TGCAGTGCTCCGGGACAGACCACTGAAGCTTTCTTT.

This rearrangement joins TRBV5-1 to TRBJ1-3; D is ambiguous. The CDR3 has 15 residues. The V gene's germline CDR1 is SGHRS and CDR2 YFSETQ. The V end was cut by 4 bases, the J end by 0 bases, with 11 bases between. The CDR3 nucleotides are TGCGCCAGCAGCCGGTCCCCGACCTCTGGAAACACCATATATTTT. This codes for CASSRSPTSGNTIYF.

This clonotype was recorded many times. The chain carries TRBV20-1 and TRBJ1-1, with D tentatively TRBD1 (6 bases). This CDR3 has 14 amino acids. CDR1 and CDR2 from the germline V gene are DFQATT and SNEGSKA (reference sequence). V lost 3 bases, J lost 6 bases, and 17 bases lay in between. CDR3 sequence: CSARKTGVNAEAFF. The DNA of the CDR3 is TGCAGTGCTAGGAAGACAGGAGTAAACGCTGAAGCTTTCTTT.

There are many counts of this clonotype. The chain uses TRBV20-1 and TRBJ2-6; D is uncertain. V lost 6 bases to trimming and J lost 0 bases, with 6 bases between them. Germline assignment: CDR1 DFQATT and CDR2 SNEGSKA (reference sequence). The length of the CDR3 is 13 residues. CDR3 sequence (DNA): TGCAGTGCGGTCCTCTCTGGGGCCAACGTCCTGACTTTC. Translating it yields CSAVLSGANVLTF.

The J gene is TRBJ2-2, the V gene TRBV7-8; the D gene is possibly TRBD2 (6 bases). V was cut by 5 bases and J by 2 bases, with 18 bases left in between. The CDR3 has 17 amino acids. The germline gives CDR1 SGHVS, CDR2 FQNEAQ. CDR3: CASSRGSSAGNTGELFF. The DNA for the CDR3 is TGTGCCAGCAGCCGTGGCTCTTCGGCGGGAAACACCGGGGAGCTGTTTTTT. Variable domain in full (rest from reference TRBV7-8 and TRBJ2-2): GAGVSQSPRYKVAKRGQDVALRCDPISGHVSLFWYQQALGQGPEFLTYFQNEAQLDKSGLPSDRFFAERPEGSVSTLKIQRTQQEDSAVYLCASSRGSSAGNTGELFFGEGSRLTVL.

This clonotype was counted between two and nine times. V and J are TRBV15 and TRBJ1-5, with 11 nucleotides matching TRBD1. This CDR3 is built from 17 residues. CDR1 LNHNV and CDR2 YYDKDF come from the germline V gene (reference sequence). V dropped 3 bases and J dropped 6; count of bases not matched to a gene: 10. DNA for the CDR3: TGTGCCACCAGCAGTTTGTGGGGACAGGGGGTAACTCAGCCCCAGCATTTT. It encodes CATSSLWGQGVTQPQHF.

The table lists this clonotype with many counts. The chain carries TRBV7-2 and TRBJ2-7; D is perhaps TRBD1 or TRBD2 (5 bases each). Per germline, CDR1 SGHTA and CDR2 FQGNSA. V was trimmed by 5 bases and J by 3 bases, leaving 17 bases between them. This CDR3 comprises 15 residues. The CDR3, as DNA: TGTGCCAGCAGCCGGGACGGGAAACAAAACTACGAGCAGTACTTC. Encoded protein: CASSRDGKQNYEQYF.

The chain recombines TRBV12-3 or TRBV12-4 with TRBJ1-4, with 9 bases aligning to TRBD1. Trimming took 10 bases from V and 1 from J; bases not matched to a gene: 19. The CDR3 length is 19 residues. CDR3 region: CAICPLIQGAFRTNEKLFF. The DNA for the CDR3 is TGTGCCATCTGTCCCCTAATACAGGGGGCGTTTAGAACTAATGAAAAACTGTTTTTT.

This clonotype has a count of ten or more. The chain employs TRBV12-3 or TRBV12-4 and TRBJ1-5; TRBD1 might be the D (5 bases). This CDR3 comprises 14 residues. The V gene lost 3 bases and the J gene lost 5 bases, with 11 bases spanning the gap. CDR3: CASSFRDLYQPQHF. The CDR3 bases are TGTGCCAGCAGTTTTAGGGACCTCTATCAGCCCCAGCATTTT.

This clonotype was counted at least ten times. The J gene is TRBJ2-3, the V gene TRBV7-2; D remains unclear. This CDR3 is 12 amino acids long. Germline CDR1 is SGHTA and CDR2 is FQGNSA. Between the trimmed V and J ends, which lost 5 bases and 5 bases, there was a span of 8 bases. CDR3 amino acids: CASSPLLDTQYF. CDR3 sequence (DNA): TGTGCCAGCAGCCCCCTATTAGATACGCAGTATTTT.

This clonotype was recorded at least ten times. The chain uses TRBV7-3 and TRBJ2-3, with 10 bases that match TRBD2. J was trimmed by 0 bases and V by 4 bases; bases with no gene match: 4. The CDR3 totals 16 residues. Germline CDR1 and CDR2: SGHTA and FQGTGA. The CDR3 reads CASSSSGGASTDTQYF. CDR3 DNA: TGTGCCAGCAGCTCTAGCGGGGGAGCTAGCACAGATACGCAGTATTTT.

There are many counts of this clonotype. The rearrangement joins TRBV4-1 to TRBJ1-1; maybe TRBD1 (5 bases). The CDR3 has 12 amino acids. Germline V gives CDR1 MGHRA, CDR2 YSYEKL. Trimming left V 1 base short and J 11 bases short, with 11 bases between. Written as DNA, the CDR3 is TGCGCCAGCAGCCAAGTTGGGGGGAAGGCTTTCTTT. The encoded protein is CASSQVGGKAFF.

The table lists this clonotype with a few counts. The chain carries TRBV4-2 and TRBJ2-3; TRBD2 agrees at 11 bases. The V segment lost 4 bases and the J segment 2 bases; nucleotides outside the gene matches: 8. This CDR3 has 17 residues. Germline loops: CDR1 LGHNA, CDR2 YNFKEQ. CDR3 in DNA: TGTGCCAGCAGCCCCGTACTAGCGGGGGACCTCACAGATACGCAGTATTTT. This sequence encodes CASSPVLAGDLTDTQYF.

This clonotype was detected many times. The chain links TRBV4-1 to TRBJ1-5, with 9 nucleotides matching TRBD1. The CDR3 length is 16 residues. Germline CDR1 and CDR2: MGHRA and YSYEKL. The V and J ends lost 3 bases and 7 bases, in that order; junction bases with no gene match: 10. CDR3 residues: CASSHPGTGLGQPQHF. DNA for the CDR3: TGCGCCAGCAGCCATCCCGGGACAGGGTTAGGACAGCCCCAGCATTTT.

This clonotype was counted ten times or more. The chain has TRBV27 and TRBJ1-5, with a possible D match to TRBD1 (5 bases). Deletions cut 7 bases from V and 4 bases from J, with 14 bases between. Per germline, CDR1 MNHEY and CDR2 SMNVEV (reference sequence). The CDR3 has 14 amino acids. The CDR3 spells CASITPGGNQPQHF. As DNA, the CDR3 is TGTGCCAGCATCACACCGGGGGGAAATCAGCCCCAGCATTTT.

This clonotype was picked up many times. CDR3 protein: CASSAGTQETQYF. CDR3 coding DNA: TGTGCCAGCTCAGCCGGGACTCAAGAGACCCAGTACTTC. This chain links TRBV18 with TRBJ2-5; a weak D match, TRBD2 (6 bases). Trimming stripped 5 bases from V and 2 bases from J, with 9 bases between. This CDR3 is built from 13 residues. The germline gives CDR1 KGHSH, CDR2 LQKENI.

This clonotype was detected ten times or more. J is TRBJ2-1 and V is TRBV5-1, with D maybe TRBD1 (5 bases). The length of the CDR3 is 16 residues. The germline V gene has CDR1 SGHRS and CDR2 YFSETQ. V gave up 4 bases and J gave up 0 bases, with 14 bases separating them. In nucleotides, the CDR3 is TGCGCCAGCAGCCTTAGCATGGGGCCCTCCTACAATGAGCAGTTCTTC. Amino acids: CASSLSMGPSYNEQFF.